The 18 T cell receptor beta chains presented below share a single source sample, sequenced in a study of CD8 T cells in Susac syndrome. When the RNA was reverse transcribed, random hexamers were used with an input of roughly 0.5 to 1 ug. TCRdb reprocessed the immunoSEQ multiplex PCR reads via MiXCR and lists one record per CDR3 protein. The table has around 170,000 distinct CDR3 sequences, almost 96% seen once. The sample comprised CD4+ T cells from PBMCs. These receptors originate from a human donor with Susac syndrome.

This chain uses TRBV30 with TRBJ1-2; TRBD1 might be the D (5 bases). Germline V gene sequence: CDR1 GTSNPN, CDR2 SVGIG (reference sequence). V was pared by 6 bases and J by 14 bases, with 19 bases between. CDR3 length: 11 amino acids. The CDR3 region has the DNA TGTGCCTGCACACCGGACCGACAGATGACCTTC. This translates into CACTPDRQMTF. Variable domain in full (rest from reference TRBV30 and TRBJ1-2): SQTIHQWPATLVQPVGSPLSLECTVEGTSNPNLYWYRQAAGRGLQLLFYSVGIGQISSEVPQNLSASRPQDRQFILSSKKLLLSDSGFYLCACTPDRQMTFGSGTRLTVV.

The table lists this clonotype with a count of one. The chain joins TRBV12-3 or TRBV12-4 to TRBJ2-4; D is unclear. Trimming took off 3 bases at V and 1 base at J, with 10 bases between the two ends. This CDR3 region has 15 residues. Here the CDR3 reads CASSFLITAKNIQYF. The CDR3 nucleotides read TGTGCCAGCAGTTTCCTTATTACGGCCAAAAACATTCAGTACTTC.

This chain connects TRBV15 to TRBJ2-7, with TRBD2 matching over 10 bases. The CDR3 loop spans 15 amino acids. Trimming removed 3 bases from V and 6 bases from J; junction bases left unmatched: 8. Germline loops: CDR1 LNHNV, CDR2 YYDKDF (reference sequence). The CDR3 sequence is CATSSAPGLAPEQYF. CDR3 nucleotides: TGTGCCACCAGCAGTGCCCCGGGACTAGCGCCCGAGCAGTACTTC.

CDR3 sequence (DNA): TGTGCCAGCAGCGTAGAGGCTAGCGGGGGCGCTTCCCAAGAGACCCAGTACTTC. Encoded protein: CASSVEASGGASQETQYF. The chain employs TRBV9 and TRBJ2-5, with TRBD2 matching 10 bases. V was clipped by 0 bases and J by 1 base; unmatched bases: 9. The CDR3 loop spans 18 amino acids. Per the germline V gene, CDR1 is SGDLS and CDR2 is YYNGEE.

The CDR3 DNA reads TGTGCCAGCAGTCCCCCGGCCGGGGGCGCGGGGGAGACCCAGTACTTC. Residues: CASSPPAGGAGETQYF. The V and J genes are TRBV28 and TRBJ2-5; either TRBD1 or TRBD2 may fit D (6 bases each). V was shortened by 5 bases and J by 5 bases, with 21 bases between the two germline ends. The CDR3 has 16 amino acids. Germline-derived CDR1 and CDR2 are MDHEN and SYDVKM.

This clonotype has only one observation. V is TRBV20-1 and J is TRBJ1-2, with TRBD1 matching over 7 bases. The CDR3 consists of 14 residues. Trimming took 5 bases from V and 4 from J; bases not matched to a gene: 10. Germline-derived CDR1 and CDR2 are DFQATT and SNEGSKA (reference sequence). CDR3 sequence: CSAHVTGEGYGYTF. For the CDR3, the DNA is TGCAGTGCTCATGTAACAGGGGAGGGCTATGGCTACACCTTC.

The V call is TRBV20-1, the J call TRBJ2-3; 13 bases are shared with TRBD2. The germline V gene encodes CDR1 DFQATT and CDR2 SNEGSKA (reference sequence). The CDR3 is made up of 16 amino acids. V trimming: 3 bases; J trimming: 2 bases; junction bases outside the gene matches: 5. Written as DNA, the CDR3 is TGCAGTGCTAGGCGGACTAGCGGGGGTTACACAGATACGCAGTATTTT. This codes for CSARRTSGGYTDTQYF.

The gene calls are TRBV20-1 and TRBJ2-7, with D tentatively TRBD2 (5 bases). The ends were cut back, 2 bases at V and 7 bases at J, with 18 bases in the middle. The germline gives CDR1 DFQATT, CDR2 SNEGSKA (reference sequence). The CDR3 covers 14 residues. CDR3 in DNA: TGCAGTGCTAGACCCAATGGACTTGATGGGGAGCAGTACTTC. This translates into CSARPNGLDGEQYF.

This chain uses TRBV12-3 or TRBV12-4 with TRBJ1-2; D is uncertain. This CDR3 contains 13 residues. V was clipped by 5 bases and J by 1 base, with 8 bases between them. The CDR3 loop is CASSTQDNYGYTF. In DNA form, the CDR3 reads TGTGCCAGCAGTACTCAGGATAACTATGGCTACACCTTC.

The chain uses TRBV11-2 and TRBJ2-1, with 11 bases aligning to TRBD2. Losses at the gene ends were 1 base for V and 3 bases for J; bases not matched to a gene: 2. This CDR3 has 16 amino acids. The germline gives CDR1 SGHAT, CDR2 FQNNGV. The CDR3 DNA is TGTGCCAGCAGCTTAGGGACTAGCGGGCGCTACAATGAGCAGTTCTTC. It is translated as CASSLGTSGRYNEQFF.

The CDR3 loop is CSAADHEQYF. CDR3 DNA sequence: TGCAGTGCTGCGGACCACGAGCAGTACTTC. The chain combines TRBV20-1 with TRBJ2-7; D unresolved. CDR3 length: 10 residues. Germline V gene sequence: CDR1 DFQATT, CDR2 SNEGSKA (reference sequence). Trimming left V 5 bases short and J 5 bases short, with 7 bases between.

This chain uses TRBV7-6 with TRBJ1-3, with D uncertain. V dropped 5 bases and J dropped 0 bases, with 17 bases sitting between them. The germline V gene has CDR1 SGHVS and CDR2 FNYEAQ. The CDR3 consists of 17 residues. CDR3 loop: CASSKTPLGSSGNTIYF. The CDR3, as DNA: TGTGCCAGCAGCAAGACACCGTTGGGGAGCTCTGGAAACACCATATATTTT.

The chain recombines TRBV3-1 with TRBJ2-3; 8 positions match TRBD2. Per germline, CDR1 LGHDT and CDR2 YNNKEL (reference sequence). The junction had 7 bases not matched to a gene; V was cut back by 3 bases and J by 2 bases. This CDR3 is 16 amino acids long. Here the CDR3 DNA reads TGTGCCAGCAGCCACAATAGCGGGATTCCCACAGATACGCAGTATTTT. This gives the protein CASSHNSGIPTDTQYF.

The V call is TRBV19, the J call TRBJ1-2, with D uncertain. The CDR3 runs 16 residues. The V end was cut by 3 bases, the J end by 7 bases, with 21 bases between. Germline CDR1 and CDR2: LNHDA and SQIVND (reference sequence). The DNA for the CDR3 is TGTGCCAGTAGTATCCCGTCGGGGTTTGGTAGGAGTGGCTACACCTTC. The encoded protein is CASSIPSGFGRSGYTF.

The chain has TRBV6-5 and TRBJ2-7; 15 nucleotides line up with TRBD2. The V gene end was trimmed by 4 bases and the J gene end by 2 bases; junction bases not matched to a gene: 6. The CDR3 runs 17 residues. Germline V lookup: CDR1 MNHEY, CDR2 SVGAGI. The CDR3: CASSLGLAGGNTYEQYF. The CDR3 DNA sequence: TGTGCCAGCAGTTTGGGACTAGCGGGGGGCAATACCTACGAGCAGTACTTC.

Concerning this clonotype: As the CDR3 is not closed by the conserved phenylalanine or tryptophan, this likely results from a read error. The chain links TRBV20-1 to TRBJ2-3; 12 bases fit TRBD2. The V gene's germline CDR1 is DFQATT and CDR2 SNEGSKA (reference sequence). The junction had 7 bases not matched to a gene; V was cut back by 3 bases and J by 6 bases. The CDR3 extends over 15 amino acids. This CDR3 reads CSASTLAGGRDTQYS. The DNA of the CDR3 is TGCAGTGCTAGTACACTAGCGGGGGGCCGGGATACGCAGTATTCT.

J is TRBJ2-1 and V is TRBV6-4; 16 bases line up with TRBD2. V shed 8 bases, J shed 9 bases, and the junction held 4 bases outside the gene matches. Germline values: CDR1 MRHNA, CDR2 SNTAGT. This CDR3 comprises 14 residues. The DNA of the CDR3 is TGTGCCAGCGGGACTAGCGGGGGGGCCTCTGAGCAGTTCTTC. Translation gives CASGTSGGASEQFF.

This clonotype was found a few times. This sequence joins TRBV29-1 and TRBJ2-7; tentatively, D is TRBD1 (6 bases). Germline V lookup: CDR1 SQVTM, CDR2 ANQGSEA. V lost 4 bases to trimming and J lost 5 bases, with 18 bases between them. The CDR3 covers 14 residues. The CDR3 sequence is CSVAFTGSRDEQYF. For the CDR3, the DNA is TGCAGCGTTGCTTTCACAGGGTCGCGGGACGAGCAGTACTTC.